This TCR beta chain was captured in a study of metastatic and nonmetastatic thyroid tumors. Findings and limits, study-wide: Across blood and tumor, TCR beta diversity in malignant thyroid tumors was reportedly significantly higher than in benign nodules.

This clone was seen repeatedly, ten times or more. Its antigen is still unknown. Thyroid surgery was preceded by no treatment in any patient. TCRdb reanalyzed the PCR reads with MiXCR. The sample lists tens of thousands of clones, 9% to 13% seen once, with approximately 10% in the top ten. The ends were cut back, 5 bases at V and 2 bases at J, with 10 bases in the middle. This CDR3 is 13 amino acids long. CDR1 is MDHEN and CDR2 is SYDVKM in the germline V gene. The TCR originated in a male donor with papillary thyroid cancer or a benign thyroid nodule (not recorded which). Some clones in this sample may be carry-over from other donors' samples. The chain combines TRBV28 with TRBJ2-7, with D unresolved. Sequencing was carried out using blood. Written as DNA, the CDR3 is TGTGCCAGCAGTAAAGGACCTACCTACGAGCAGTACTTC. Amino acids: CASSKGPTYEQYF.